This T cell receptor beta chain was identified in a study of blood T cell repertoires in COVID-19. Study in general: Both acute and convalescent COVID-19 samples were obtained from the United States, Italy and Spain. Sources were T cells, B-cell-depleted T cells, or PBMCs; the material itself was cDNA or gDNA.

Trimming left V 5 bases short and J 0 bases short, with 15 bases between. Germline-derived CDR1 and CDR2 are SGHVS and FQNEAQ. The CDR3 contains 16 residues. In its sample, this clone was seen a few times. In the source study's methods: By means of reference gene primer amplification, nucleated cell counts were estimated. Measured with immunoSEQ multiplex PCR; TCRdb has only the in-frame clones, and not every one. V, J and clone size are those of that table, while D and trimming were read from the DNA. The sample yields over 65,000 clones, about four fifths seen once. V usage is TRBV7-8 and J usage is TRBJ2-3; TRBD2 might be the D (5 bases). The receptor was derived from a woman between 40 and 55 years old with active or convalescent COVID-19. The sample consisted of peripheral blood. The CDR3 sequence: CASSRGSFRSTDTQYF. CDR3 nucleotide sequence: TGTGCCAGCAGCCGGGGTAGCTTTCGGAGCACAGATACGCAGTATTTT.